The clone carrying this T cell receptor (beta chain) was seen at least ten times. No cell sorting was done before RNA was extracted from the tissue. Chemotherapy-naive patients with new lung cancer underwent thoracic surgery in China, August–late 2014. TCRbeta libraries were built with three rounds of nested PCR, modified from ARM-PCR. From the multiplex PCR reads, TCRdb called clonotypes with MiXCR, one entry per CDR3 protein. This sample yields more than 95,000 distinct CDR3 sequences, of which roughly 67% are seen a single time; 13% belongs to the top ten. Germline values: CDR1 DFQATT, CDR2 SNEGSKA (reference sequence). V was cut by 0 bases and J by 6 bases, with 12 bases left in between. The CDR3 length is 13 residues. This entry is derived from a study of tumor and adjacent non-tumor tissue in lung cancer. About the research overall: Patients were aged about 31 to 85, nine to eleven men and about 5 women, stage I to III.

This receptor was taken from a man under 40 with non-small cell lung cancer. The rearrangement joins TRBV20-1 to TRBJ2-7; D not certain. Sample: lung tumor tissue. CDR3 DNA sequence: TGCAGTGCTAGAGAGGGCAGGAGATCCGAGCAGTACTTC. Its translation is CSAREGRRSEQYF.